One sample yielded the 10 T cell receptor beta chains listed below, sequenced in a study of HIV-infected patients and healthy controls. The repertoire came from unfractionated whole blood and reflected all unsorted peripheral T cells. About 500 ng RNA was reverse transcribed with alpha and beta constant-region primers. Each of the alpha and beta chains got its own library through chain-specific third strand synthesis with indices. TCRdb analysed the 5' RACE reads with MiXCR anew, one entry per CDR3 protein. The top ten hold about 34% of the sample, which has about 9,600 distinct CDR3 sequences, roughly 7% seen once. The sequenced sample was blood, obtained before antiretroviral therapy. The receptors derive from an adult with HIV infection.

This clonotype was counted many times. This sequence joins TRBV20-1 and TRBJ1-2; D call uncertain. With 3 bases removed from V and 4 bases from J, the gap between germline ends came to 6 bases. This CDR3 is 11 amino acids long. Germline loops: CDR1 DFQATT, CDR2 SNEGSKA (reference sequence). CDR3 in DNA: TGCAGTGCTAGTCAGTTCTATGGCTACACCTTC. Its protein product is CSASQFYGYTF.

V and J are TRBV7-2 and TRBJ2-7; TRBD2 is a possible D gene (5 bases). CDR3 length: 13 residues. Germline CDR1 reads SGHTA; CDR2 reads FQGNSA. V lost 7 bases and J lost 4, with 14 bases in between. Here the CDR3 DNA reads TGTGCCAGCATCTTTTTTACGGGGTACGAGCAGTACTTC. This encodes CASIFFTGYEQYF.

This clonotype was recorded many times. The chain is built from TRBV7-2 and TRBJ1-1; tentative D call: TRBD1 (6 bases). The CDR3 contains 13 residues. Trimming shortened V by 8 bases and J by 5 bases, and 15 bases separated the two germline ends. CDR1 and CDR2 from the germline V gene are SGHTA and FQGNSA. CDR3 sequence reads: CASAQGYGTEAFF. CDR3 DNA sequence: TGTGCCAGCGCACAGGGATATGGAACTGAAGCTTTCTTT.

Ten or more counts support this clonotype. The rearrangement uses TRBV7-9 and TRBJ2-7; D may be TRBD1 (5 bases). The CDR3 runs 15 residues. Trimming stripped 3 bases from V and 1 base from J, with 13 bases between. Per the germline V gene, CDR1 is SEHNR and CDR2 is FQNEAQ (reference sequence). The CDR3 reads CASSFFLQGSYEQYF. CDR3 in DNA: TGTGCCAGCAGCTTTTTTCTGCAGGGTTCCTACGAGCAGTACTTC.

This clonotype was observed a few times. The chain has TRBV12-5 and TRBJ1-2; a weak D match, TRBD1 (5 bases). The CDR3 loop spans 18 amino acids. V shed 0 bases and J shed 7 bases, with 24 bases lying between them. The germline V gene has CDR1 LGHNT and CDR2 FRNRAP. CDR3 protein: CASGLVLGLGQGGSGYTF. DNA of the CDR3: TGTGCTAGTGGTTTGGTACTTGGGTTGGGGCAGGGCGGCTCTGGCTACACCTTC.

This clonotype has at least ten counts. This rearrangement joins TRBV6-5 to TRBJ2-2, with D tentatively TRBD1 or TRBD2 (5 bases each). The CDR3 is made up of 17 amino acids. Trimming shortened V by 6 bases and J by 3 bases, and 20 bases separated the two germline ends. CDR1 and CDR2 from the germline V gene are MNHEY and SVGAGI. Written as DNA, the CDR3 is TGTGCCAGCAGGAATCTTGGTCGGGACGGAGACACCGGGGAGCTGTTTTTT. This encodes CASRNLGRDGDTGELFF.

The chain combines TRBV27 with TRBJ1-2; tentative D call: TRBD1 (5 bases). Trimming took off 5 bases at V and 2 bases at J, with 12 bases between the two ends. This CDR3 is built from 14 residues. Germline V CDR1 and CDR2: MNHEY, SMNVEV (reference sequence). In nucleotides, the CDR3 is TGTGCCAGCAGTCTGGAGGGGCAAAACTATGGCTACACCTTC. This codes for CASSLEGQNYGYTF.

This clonotype ranks as medium-sized. The CDR3: CASSLPKRGGLSTDTQYF. As DNA, the CDR3 is TGTGCCAGCAGCTTGCCGAAGCGGGGGGGCTTAAGCACAGATACGCAGTATTTT. J is TRBJ2-3 and V is TRBV5-6, with 10 bases that match TRBD2. Germline V gene lookup returns CDR1 SGHDT and CDR2 YYEEEE. The CDR3 is 18 residues long. J was trimmed by 0 bases and V by 1 base; bases with no gene match: 8.

This clonotype was seen ten or more times. This CDR3 is CASSLEGGGSPLHF. DNA of the CDR3: TGTGCCAGCAGCTTAGAAGGGGGCGGTTCACCCCTCCACTTT. The chain has TRBV7-9 and TRBJ1-6; 7 bases line up with TRBD1. Per the germline V gene, CDR1 is SEHNR and CDR2 is FQNEAQ (reference sequence). This CDR3 comprises 14 residues. Trimming removed 1 base from V and 9 bases from J; junction bases left unmatched: 3.

This clonotype appeared many times. The DNA for the CDR3 is TGCGCCAGCAGCTTGGGGGCAGGGGCTGCCCGGGAGACCCAGTACTTC. Residues: CASSLGAGAARETQYF. The chain combines TRBV5-1 with TRBJ2-5; TRBD1 is a possible D gene (6 bases). Trimming took 0 bases from V and 5 from J, leaving 17 bases between them. CDR3 length: 16 residues. Germline CDR1 and CDR2: SGHRS and YFSETQ.